This T cell receptor beta chain appears in the sequencing data of a study of early T cells in non-severe SARS-CoV-2 infection. This clonotype appeared many times. Each CDR3 protein is one row after TCRdb ran MiXCR on the 5' RACE reads. The table includes some 71,000 distinct CDR3 sequences, 10% detected once. This receptor was obtained from an adult who was a healthcare worker with PCR-confirmed SARS-CoV-2 infection or an uninfected control (not recorded which). The sequenced sample was whole blood, obtained at baseline.

In DNA form, the CDR3 reads TGTGCCAGCAGCCCCAGCGGGGGGTACGAGCAGTACTTC. Encoded protein: CASSPSGGYEQYF. The V call is TRBV7-2, the J call TRBJ2-7; TRBD2 matches at 9 bases. V dropped 5 bases and J dropped 4; count of bases not matched to a gene: 3. CDR3 length: 13 residues. Germline-derived CDR1 and CDR2 are SGHTA and FQGNSA.